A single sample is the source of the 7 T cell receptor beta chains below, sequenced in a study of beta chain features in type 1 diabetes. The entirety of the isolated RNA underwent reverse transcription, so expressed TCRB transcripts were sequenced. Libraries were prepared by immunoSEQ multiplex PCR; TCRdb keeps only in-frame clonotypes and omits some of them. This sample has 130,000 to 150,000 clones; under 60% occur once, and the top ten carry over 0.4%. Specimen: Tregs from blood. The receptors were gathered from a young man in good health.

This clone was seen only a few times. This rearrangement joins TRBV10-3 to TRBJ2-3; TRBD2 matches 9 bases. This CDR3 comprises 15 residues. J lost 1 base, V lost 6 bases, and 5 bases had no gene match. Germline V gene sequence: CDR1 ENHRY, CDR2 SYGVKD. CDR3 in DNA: TGTGCCATCAGGACGGGACTAGCAGGCACAGATACGCAGTATTTT. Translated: CAIRTGLAGTDTQYF.

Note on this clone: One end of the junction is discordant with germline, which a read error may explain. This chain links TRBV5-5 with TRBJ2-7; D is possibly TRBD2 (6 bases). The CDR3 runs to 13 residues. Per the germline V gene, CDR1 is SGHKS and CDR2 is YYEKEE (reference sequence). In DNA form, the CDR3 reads TGTGCCAGCAGCTTGGCGGGGGATGACAACCCGAACTTC. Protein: CASSLAGDDNPNF.

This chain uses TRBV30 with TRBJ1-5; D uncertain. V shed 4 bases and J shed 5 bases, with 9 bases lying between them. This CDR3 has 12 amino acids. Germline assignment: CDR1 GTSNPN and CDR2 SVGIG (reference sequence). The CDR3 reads CAWNTGYQPQHF. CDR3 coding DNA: TGTGCCTGGAATACGGGGTATCAGCCCCAGCATTTT.

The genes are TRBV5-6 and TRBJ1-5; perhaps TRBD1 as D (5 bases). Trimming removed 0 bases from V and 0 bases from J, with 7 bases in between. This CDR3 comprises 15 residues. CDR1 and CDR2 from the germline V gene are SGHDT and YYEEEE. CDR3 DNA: TGTGCCAGCAGCTTGGAGGGGTCTAGCAATCAGCCCCAGCATTTT. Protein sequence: CASSLEGSSNQPQHF.

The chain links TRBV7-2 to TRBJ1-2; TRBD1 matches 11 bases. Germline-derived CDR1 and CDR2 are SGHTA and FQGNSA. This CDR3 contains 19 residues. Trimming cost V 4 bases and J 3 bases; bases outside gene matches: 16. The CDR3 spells CASSSLGGQGAGFYYGYTF. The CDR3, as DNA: TGTGCCAGCAGCTCTCTCGGTGGACAGGGGGCGGGTTTCTACTATGGCTACACCTTC.

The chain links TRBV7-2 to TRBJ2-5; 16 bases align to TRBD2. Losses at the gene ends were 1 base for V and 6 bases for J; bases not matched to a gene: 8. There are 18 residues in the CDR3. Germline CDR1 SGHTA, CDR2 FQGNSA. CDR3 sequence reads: CASSLGGTSGGAAKTQYF. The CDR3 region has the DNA TGTGCCAGCAGCTTAGGGGGGACTAGCGGGGGGGCCGCGAAGACCCAGTACTTC. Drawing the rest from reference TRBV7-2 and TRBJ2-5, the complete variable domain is GAGVSQSPSNKVTEKGKDVELRCDPISGHTALYWYRQSLGQGLEFLIYFQGNSAPDKSGLPSDRFSAERTGGSVSTLTIQRTQQEDSAVYLCASSLGGTSGGAAKTQYFGPGTRLLVL.

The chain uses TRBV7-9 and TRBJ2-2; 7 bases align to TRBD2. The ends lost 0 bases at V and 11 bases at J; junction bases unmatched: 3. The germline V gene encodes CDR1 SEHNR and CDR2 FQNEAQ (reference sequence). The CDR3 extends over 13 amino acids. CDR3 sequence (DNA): TGTGCCAGCAGCTTAGCGGGCGGGGGAGAGCTGTTTTTT. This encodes CASSLAGGGELFF.